Below are 16 T cell receptor beta chains sequenced from a single sample in a study of control samples from healthy donors and cancer patients. TCRdb keeps only in-frame clones here, not all; method: immunoSEQ multiplex PCR. The table has 90,000 to 100,000 clones, 70% to 80% seen once. The sequenced material came from blood. These receptors were obtained from a woman aged 25-40 years in good health.

DNA for the CDR3: TGTGCCAGCAGCTTGGGAAACACTGAAGCTTTCTTT. It is translated as CASSLGNTEAFF. This chain connects TRBV13 to TRBJ1-1; D gene unclear. Germline V gene lookup returns CDR1 PRHDT and CDR2 FYEKMQ (reference sequence). The CDR3 contains 12 residues. Trimming took off 3 bases at V and 2 bases at J, with 4 bases between the two ends.

The chain is built from TRBV19 and TRBJ2-3; D remains ambiguous. V was trimmed by 3 bases and J by 2 bases, leaving 9 bases between them. Germline V gene lookup returns CDR1 LNHDA and CDR2 SQIVND (reference sequence). The CDR3 is made up of 14 amino acids. The CDR3 loop reads CASSMRRHTDTQYF. In DNA, the CDR3 is TGTGCCAGTAGTATGCGTCGGCACACAGATACGCAGTATTTT.

This clone was picked up a small number of times. The chain uses TRBV3-1 (or the pseudogene TRBV3-2) and TRBJ2-2; tentative D call: TRBD2 (5 bases). CDR3 size: 17 residues. Trimming removed 0 bases at V and 4 bases at J, with 15 bases between. The germline V gene encodes CDR1 LGHDT and CDR2 YNNKEL (reference sequence). The CDR3 bases are TGTGCCAGCAGCCAAGATCACCGGGGTTTGGGCACCGGGGAGCTGTTTTTT. The encoded protein is CASSQDHRGLGTGELFF.

The chain couples TRBV2 to TRBJ1-5; 7 nucleotides agree with TRBD1. The CDR3 covers 16 residues. V gave up 2 bases and J gave up 4 bases; unmatched junction bases: 8. Per the germline V gene, CDR1 is SNHLY and CDR2 is FYNNEI. This chain's CDR3 is CASSEQGPTGNQPQHF. The DNA for the CDR3 is TGTGCCAGCAGTGAACAGGGCCCGACAGGGAATCAGCCCCAGCATTTT. Drawing the rest from reference TRBV2 and TRBJ1-5, the complete variable domain is EPEVTQTPSHQVTQMGQEVILRCVPISNHLYFYWYRQILGQKVEFLVSFYNNEISEKSEIFDDQFSVERPDGSNFTLKIRSTKLEDSAMYFCASSEQGPTGNQPQHFGDGTRLSIL.

The count of this clone is one. V and J are TRBV6-2 or TRBV6-3 and TRBJ2-7; D uncertain. CDR3 length: 12 amino acids. The germline gives CDR1 MNHEY, CDR2 SVGEGT. Deletions cut 5 bases from V and 9 bases from J, with 14 bases between. The CDR3 here is CASSQGVRGQYF. The CDR3 DNA is TGTGCCAGCAGTCAAGGAGTACGAGGGCAGTACTTC.

The chain uses TRBV3-1 (or the pseudogene TRBV3-2) and TRBJ2-5; D unresolved. Germline lookup yields CDR1 LGHDT and CDR2 YNNKEL (reference sequence). The CDR3 length is 14 residues. Trimming pared 1 base from V and 3 bases from J, leaving 9 bases between. Written as DNA, the CDR3 is TGTGCCAGCAGCCAAGGAAATAGGGAAGAGACCCAGTACTTC. It codes for CASSQGNREETQYF.

V usage is TRBV7-2 and J usage is TRBJ2-5; D is perhaps TRBD1 (5 bases). V gave up 2 bases and J gave up 5 bases, with 9 bases separating them. This CDR3 is built from 13 residues. CDR1 is SGHTA, CDR2 FQGNSA, per germline. CDR3 DNA sequence: TGTGCCAGCAGCTTAAAGGGGCCGGAGACCCAGTACTTC. Translated, it gives CASSLKGPETQYF.

The V call is TRBV3-1 (or the pseudogene TRBV3-2), the J call TRBJ1-3; D unresolved. Germline V CDR1 and CDR2: LGHDT, YNNKEL (reference sequence). V lost 2 bases and J lost 0, with 11 bases in between. The CDR3 consists of 16 residues. The CDR3 loop is CASSQRVRLSGNTIYF. As DNA, the CDR3 is TGTGCCAGCAGCCAAAGGGTCAGACTCTCTGGAAACACCATATATTTT.

The rearrangement uses TRBV10-3 and TRBJ2-7; D is undetermined. Trimming stripped 2 bases from V and 6 bases from J, with 14 bases between. CDR1 is ENHRY and CDR2 is SYGVKD in the germline V gene. The CDR3 length is 14 residues. This chain's CDR3 is CAISEGAKGSEQYF. The DNA of the CDR3 is TGTGCCATCAGTGAGGGCGCGAAGGGTTCCGAGCAGTACTTC.

V usage is TRBV7-2 and J usage is TRBJ2-7, with 9 bases aligning to TRBD1. Germline V gene sequence: CDR1 SGHTA, CDR2 FQGNSA. V lost 5 bases and J lost 5; bases outside the gene matches: 10. The CDR3 has 15 residues. This CDR3 reads CASSTSGTGRNEQYF. DNA for the CDR3: TGTGCCAGCAGCACCTCCGGGACAGGGAGAAACGAGCAGTACTTC. The complete variable domain, with remaining parts taken from reference TRBV7-2 and TRBJ2-7, reads GAGVSQSPSNKVTEKGKDVELRCDPISGHTALYWYRQSLGQGLEFLIYFQGNSAPDKSGLPSDRFSAERTGGSVSTLTIQRTQQEDSAVYLCASSTSGTGRNEQYFGPGTRLTVT.

The chain combines TRBV9 with TRBJ2-7; D might be TRBD1 (7 bases). From germline, CDR1 is SGDLS and CDR2 YYNGEE. The CDR3 has 15 residues. With 2 bases removed from V and 5 bases from J, the gap between germline ends came to 17 bases. The CDR3 DNA reads as TGTGCCAGCAGCGTCTCGAGCAGGGGGAGGAACGAGCAGTACTTC. Translation gives CASSVSSRGRNEQYF. Full variable domain (outside the CDR3, taken from reference TRBV9 and TRBJ2-7): DSGVTQTPKHLITATGQRVTLRCSPRSGDLSVYWYQQSLDQGLQFLIQYYNGEERAKGNILERFSAQQFPDLHSELNLSSLELGDSALYFCASSVSSRGRNEQYFGPGTRLTVT.

The chain combines TRBV4-3 with TRBJ2-7; D may be TRBD1 (6 bases). V lost 1 base to trimming and J lost 2 bases, with 9 bases between them. This CDR3 contains 14 residues. CDR1 LGHNA and CDR2 YSLEER come from the germline V gene. CDR3: CASSQGGRTYEQYF. The DNA of the CDR3 is TGCGCCAGCAGCCAAGGGGGGCGGACCTACGAGCAGTACTTC.

CDR3 in amino acids: CASSLTGTDTQYF. In DNA form, the CDR3 reads TGTGCCAGCAGTTTAACCGGCACAGATACGCAGTATTTT. The V gene is TRBV12-3 or TRBV12-4, the J gene TRBJ2-3, with D uncertain. The CDR3 length is 13 residues. Trimming took 2 bases from V and 1 from J, leaving 4 bases between them.

V and J are TRBV19 and TRBJ2-7; TRBD1 agrees at 8 bases. The J segment lost 0 bases and the V segment lost 5 bases, leaving 0 bases of the junction unmatched. Germline CDR1 LNHDA, CDR2 SQIVND (reference sequence). CDR3 length: 13 residues. Here the CDR3 reads CASSDRGSYEQYF. For the CDR3, the DNA is TGTGCCAGTAGTGACAGGGGCTCCTACGAGCAGTACTTC. The whole variable domain, filled in from reference TRBV19 and TRBJ2-7, reads DGGITQSPKYLFRKEGQNVTLSCEQNLNHDAMYWYRQDPGQGLRLIYYSQIVNDFQKGDIAEGYSVSREKKESFPLTVTSAQKNPTAFYLCASSDRGSYEQYFGPGTRLTVT.

This clone was observed a handful of times. Other DNA sequences in the sample encode the same CDR3. V and J are TRBV5-1 and TRBJ2-5; 8 bases are a match to TRBD2. The germline gives CDR1 SGHRS, CDR2 YFSETQ. The CDR3 length is 13 residues. Losses at the gene ends were 2 bases for V and 5 bases for J; bases not matched to a gene: 2. The chain's CDR3 is CASSLAGVETQYF. Written as DNA, the CDR3 is TGCGCCAGCAGCTTAGCGGGGGTGGAGACCCAGTACTTC.

The chain carries TRBV6-2 or TRBV6-3 and TRBJ1-1; D is undetermined. CDR3 size: 14 residues. Germline CDR1 is MNHEY and CDR2 is SVGEGT. Trimming cost V 2 bases and J 0 bases, with 7 bases left between them. CDR3 sequence (DNA): TGTGCCAGCAGTTACCAGGTCATGAACACTGAAGCTTTCTTT. Amino acid sequence: CASSYQVMNTEAFF.